This passage covers 20 T cell receptor beta chains from one sample sequenced in a study of Ad26.COV2.S vaccination and SARS-CoV-2 variants. TCRdb's table, derived via immunoSEQ multiplex PCR, lists solely in-frame clones and lacks some. The table records 300,000 to 350,000 clones, 86% of them present only once. This sample's treatment: around 19 received Ad26.COV2.S at low or high dose, single or two shots; 5 received placebo; per-sample allocation not given. Collection of the samples took place on day 63 after the first injection of vaccine or placebo. The sequencing used peripheral blood, collected in a trial of Ad26.COV2.S vaccine versus placebo. The receptors shown here come from a person between 18 and 65 years old who received the Ad26.COV2.S COVID-19 vaccine or a placebo.

The V and J genes are TRBV9 and TRBJ1-4; possible D gene TRBD1, 5 bases. With 2 bases removed from V and 4 bases from J, the gap between germline ends came to 9 bases. This CDR3 spans 14 amino acids. CDR1 is SGDLS, CDR2 YYNGEE, per germline. CDR3 nucleotides: TGTGCCAGCAGCGTCGGCAGGGATAATGAAAAACTGTTTTTT. Its translation is CASSVGRDNEKLFF.

The rearrangement links TRBV11-3 to TRBJ2-1; 9 bases align to TRBD2. CDR1 and CDR2 (germline): SGHNT, YENEEA. V trimming: 1 base; J trimming: 7 bases; junction bases outside the gene matches: 17. The CDR3 loop spans 19 amino acids. CDR3 nucleotide sequence: TGTGCCAGCAGCTTAGCCGTTTCAGGGACTAGCTGGGGGAGGAATGAGCAGTTCTTC. This translates into CASSLAVSGTSWGRNEQFF.

As regards this clone: The sample has other DNA sequences that encode this CDR3 too. This rearrangement joins TRBV7-8 to TRBJ1-2, with D perhaps matching TRBD1 (6 bases). CDR3 length: 13 residues. Per the germline V gene, CDR1 is SGHVS and CDR2 is FQNEAQ. Trimming left V 0 bases short and J 5 bases short, with 7 bases between. CDR3 DNA sequence: TGTGCCAGCAGCTTAGCCGGGACATATGGCTACACCTTC. Protein product: CASSLAGTYGYTF.

The V gene is TRBV7-6, the J gene TRBJ2-2; D could derive from TRBD1 or TRBD2 (5 bases each). CDR3 size: 15 residues. Per germline, CDR1 SGHVS and CDR2 FNYEAQ. The ends were cut back, 3 bases at V and 1 base at J, with 9 bases in the middle. CDR3 loop: CASSLGDRNTGELFF. The DNA of the CDR3 is TGTGCCAGCAGCTTGGGGGACCGGAACACCGGGGAGCTGTTTTTT.

This chain uses TRBV30 with TRBJ1-3; D is ambiguous. V dropped 1 base and J dropped 4 bases, with 11 bases sitting between them. The CDR3 is 14 residues long. Germline loops: CDR1 GTSNPN, CDR2 SVGIG (reference sequence). The CDR3 sequence is CAWSGSLGGNTIYF. In DNA form, the CDR3 reads TGTGCCTGGAGTGGCTCGTTAGGGGGAAACACCATATATTTT.

V is TRBV15 and J is TRBJ2-4; unclear D gene. The V end lost 3 bases, the J end lost 9 bases, and 12 bases lay between the germline ends. CDR1 and CDR2 from the germline V gene are LNHNV and YYDKDF (reference sequence). This CDR3 is 13 amino acids long. The CDR3 DNA follows: TGTGCCACCAGCAGTGACCCCTGGGGCATTCAGTACTTC. Protein product: CATSSDPWGIQYF. The full variable domain, rest sourced from reference TRBV15 and TRBJ2-4, is DAMVIQNPRYQVTQFGKPVTLSCSQTLNHNVMYWYQQKSSQAPKLLFHYYDKDFNNEADTPDNFQSRRPNTSFCFLDIRSPGLGDTAMYLCATSSDPWGIQYFGAGTRLSVL.

This clone was detected a few times. The genes are TRBV30 and TRBJ2-7; D may be TRBD2 (5 bases). Per the germline V gene, CDR1 is GTSNPN and CDR2 is SVGIG (reference sequence). The germline V and J ends were trimmed by 4 bases and 5 bases, with 9 bases remaining between them. The CDR3 has 11 residues. The CDR3 DNA reads as TGTGCCTGGACTAGCTTGCACGAGCAGTACTTC. Amino acids: CAWTSLHEQYF.

The rearrangement links TRBV15 to TRBJ2-6; 8 positions agree with TRBD1. V shed 2 bases, J shed 0 bases, and the junction held 9 bases outside the gene matches. Germline assignment: CDR1 LNHNV and CDR2 YYDKDF (reference sequence). This CDR3 has 19 residues. CDR3 loop: CATSRQGATRLSGANVLTF. CDR3 DNA sequence: TGTGCCACCAGCAGACAGGGGGCGACTCGTCTCTCTGGGGCCAACGTCCTGACTTTC.

This clone is a singleton in its sample. Other DNA sequences in the same sample also yield this CDR3. The rearrangement links TRBV5-1 to TRBJ1-1; D perhaps matches TRBD1 (5 bases). The CDR3 contains 14 residues. Trimming shortened V by 4 bases and J by 1 base, and 11 bases separated the two germline ends. Germline CDR1 is SGHRS and CDR2 is YFSETQ. Here the CDR3 DNA reads TGCGCCAGCAGCCGAGATACAGGGAACACTGAAGCTTTCTTT. This translates into CASSRDTGNTEAFF. The full variable domain, rest sourced from reference TRBV5-1 and TRBJ1-1, is KAGVTQTPRYLIKTRGQQVTLSCSPISGHRSVSWYQQTPGQGLQFLFEYFSETQRNKGNFPGRFSGRQFSNSRSEMNVSTLELGDSALYLCASSRDTGNTEAFFGQGTRLTVV.

CDR3 coding DNA: TGTGCCAGCACCCCTCCCGGGACAGGCTATGGCTACACCTTC. The encoded protein is CASTPPGTGYGYTF. The gene calls are TRBV6-2 or TRBV6-3 and TRBJ1-2; TRBD1 agrees at 8 bases. Germline lookup yields CDR1 MNHEY and CDR2 SVGEGT. The CDR3 totals 14 residues. J gave up 4 bases and V 7 bases, and 8 bases lay outside the gene matches.

J is TRBJ1-1 and V is TRBV19, with TRBD1 matching 9 bases. This CDR3 is 14 amino acids long. V lost 4 bases and J lost 2; bases outside the gene matches: 2. The germline V gene has CDR1 LNHDA and CDR2 SQIVND (reference sequence). This CDR3 reads CASSKQGANTEAFF. Written as DNA, the CDR3 is TGTGCCAGTAGTAAACAGGGGGCAAACACTGAAGCTTTCTTT.

The chain uses TRBV19 and TRBJ1-1; 7 positions agree with TRBD1. This CDR3 is built from 15 residues. V trimming: 7 bases; J trimming: 7 bases; junction bases outside the gene matches: 15. The germline V gene encodes CDR1 LNHDA and CDR2 SQIVND (reference sequence). The CDR3 reads CASTPGQTYEGEAFF. The CDR3 DNA reads as TGTGCCAGTACCCCGGGACAGACATACGAGGGTGAAGCTTTCTTT.

V gene TRBV10-2 combines with J gene TRBJ2-7; 12 bases are a match to TRBD1. The CDR3 covers 14 residues. V lost 5 bases, J lost 10 bases, and 9 bases stayed unmatched. Germline V gene data show CDR1 as WSHSY and CDR2 as SAAADI. The CDR3 protein is CASSTGTGGPTQYF. CDR3 nucleotide sequence: TGCGCCAGCAGTACCGGGACAGGGGGCCCCACACAGTACTTC.

The V gene is TRBV5-1, the J gene TRBJ1-4, with a possible D match to TRBD1 (5 bases). The germline V and J ends were trimmed by 4 bases and 5 bases, with 12 bases remaining between them. This CDR3 region has 14 residues. The V gene's germline CDR1 is SGHRS and CDR2 YFSETQ. The CDR3 reads CASSPGSQNEKLFF. The CDR3 DNA reads TGCGCCAGCAGCCCAGGGTCCCAGAATGAAAAACTGTTTTTT.

This chain uses TRBV9 with TRBJ1-6; D is perhaps TRBD1 (5 bases). Germline CDR1 reads SGDLS; CDR2 reads YYNGEE. The V end was cut by 2 bases, the J end by 10 bases, with 19 bases between. The CDR3 length is 16 residues. In DNA, the CDR3 is TGTGCCAGCAGCGTCACCGGGACGGAAGGTGGGTCACCCCTCCACTTT. Amino acid sequence: CASSVTGTEGGSPLHF. Drawing the rest from reference TRBV9 and TRBJ1-6, the complete variable domain is DSGVTQTPKHLITATGQRVTLRCSPRSGDLSVYWYQQSLDQGLQFLIQYYNGEERAKGNILERFSAQQFPDLHSELNLSSLELGDSALYFCASSVTGTEGGSPLHFGNGTRLTVT.

This clone has more than one count but fewer than ten. This chain connects TRBV6-2 or TRBV6-3 to TRBJ1-2; perhaps TRBD1 as D (5 bases). Between the trimmed V and J ends, which lost 2 bases and 4 bases, there was a span of 17 bases. The CDR3 covers 16 residues. Germline assignment: CDR1 MNHEY and CDR2 SVGEGT. The CDR3 spells CASSYGTRQRFYGYTF. DNA of the CDR3: TGTGCCAGCAGTTACGGGACCCGACAGCGATTCTATGGCTACACCTTC.

The gene calls are TRBV6-2 or TRBV6-3 and TRBJ1-5; D uncertain. In germline, CDR1 is MNHEY, CDR2 SVGEGT. Trimming removed 7 bases at V and 6 bases at J, with 16 bases between. This CDR3 has 14 amino acids. This CDR3 is CASTPAGIFQPQHF. The CDR3, as DNA: TGTGCCAGCACCCCCGCGGGCATTTTTCAGCCCCAGCATTTT.

The genes are TRBV6-2 or TRBV6-3 and TRBJ2-3, with 8 bases lining up with TRBD2. The CDR3 is 16 residues long. V gave up 5 bases and J gave up 5 bases; unmatched junction bases: 12. CDR1 and CDR2 (germline): MNHEY, SVGEGT. In DNA form, the CDR3 reads TGTGCCAGCAGTCCCCCGGGGGGGCATTCGCAAGATACGCAGTATTTT. Its protein product is CASSPPGGHSQDTQYF.

The V and J genes are TRBV6-6 and TRBJ2-3; D may be TRBD1 or TRBD2 (5 bases each). Looked up from germline, CDR1 is MNHNY and CDR2 is SVGAGI (reference sequence). This CDR3 is 17 amino acids long. V gave up 5 bases and J gave up 1 base, with 19 bases separating them. The CDR3: CASSLKTRGAGTDTQYF. CDR3 coding DNA: TGTGCCAGCAGTCTGAAGACGAGGGGCGCAGGCACAGATACGCAGTATTTT.

The rearrangement joins TRBV7-3 to TRBJ2-2, with TRBD1 identical over 7 bases. Unmatched junction bases numbered 8, after V lost 4 bases and J lost 6 bases. CDR1 and CDR2 (germline): SGHTA, FQGTGA. The CDR3 is made up of 15 amino acids. CDR3 in amino acids: CASSSSTGWAGELFF. The CDR3, as DNA: TGTGCCAGCAGCTCTTCGACAGGGTGGGCCGGGGAGCTGTTTTTT.